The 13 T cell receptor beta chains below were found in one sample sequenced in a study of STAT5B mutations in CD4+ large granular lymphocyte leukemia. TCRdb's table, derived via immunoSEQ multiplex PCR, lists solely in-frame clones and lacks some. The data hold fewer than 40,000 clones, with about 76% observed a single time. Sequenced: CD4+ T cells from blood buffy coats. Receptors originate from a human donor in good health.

CDR3 DNA sequence: TGTGCCAGCAGCGTAGGTCTAGCGGGAGGTTCCTTCCATGAGCAGTTCTTC. Residues: CASSVGLAGGSFHEQFF. The chain is built from TRBV9 and TRBJ2-1; TRBD2 aligns across 11 bases. CDR1 and CDR2 (germline): SGDLS, YYNGEE. J gave up 8 bases and V 0 bases, and 10 bases lay outside the gene matches. The CDR3 runs 17 residues.

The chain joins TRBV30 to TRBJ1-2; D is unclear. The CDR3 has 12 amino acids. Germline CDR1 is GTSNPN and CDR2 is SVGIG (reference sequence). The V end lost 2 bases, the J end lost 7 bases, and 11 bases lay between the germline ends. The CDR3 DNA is TGTGCCTGGAGTAGCCGTGCAGGTGGCTACACCTTC. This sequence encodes CAWSSRAGGYTF. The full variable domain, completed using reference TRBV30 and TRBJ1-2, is SQTIHQWPATLVQPVGSPLSLECTVEGTSNPNLYWYRQAAGRGLQLLFYSVGIGQISSEVPQNLSASRPQDRQFILSSKKLLLSDSGFYLCAWSSRAGGYTFGSGTRLTVV.

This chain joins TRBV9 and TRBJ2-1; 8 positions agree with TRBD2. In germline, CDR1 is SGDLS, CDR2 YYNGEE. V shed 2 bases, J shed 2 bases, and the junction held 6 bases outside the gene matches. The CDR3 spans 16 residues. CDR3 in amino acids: CASSVSIAGPYNEQFF. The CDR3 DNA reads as TGTGCCAGCAGCGTCTCGATAGCGGGACCCTACAATGAGCAGTTCTTC.

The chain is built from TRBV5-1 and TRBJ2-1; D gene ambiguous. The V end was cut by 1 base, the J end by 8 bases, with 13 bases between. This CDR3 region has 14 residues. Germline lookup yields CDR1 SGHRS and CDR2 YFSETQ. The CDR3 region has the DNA TGCGCCAGCAGCTTGACACACCGAGAAGATGAGCAGTTCTTC. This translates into CASSLTHREDEQFF.

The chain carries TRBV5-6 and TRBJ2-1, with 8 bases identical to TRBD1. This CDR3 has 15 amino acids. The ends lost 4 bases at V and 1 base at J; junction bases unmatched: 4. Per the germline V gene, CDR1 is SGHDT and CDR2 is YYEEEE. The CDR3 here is CASSPDRGSYNEQFF. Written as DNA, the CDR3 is TGTGCCAGCAGCCCAGACAGGGGATCCTACAATGAGCAGTTCTTC.

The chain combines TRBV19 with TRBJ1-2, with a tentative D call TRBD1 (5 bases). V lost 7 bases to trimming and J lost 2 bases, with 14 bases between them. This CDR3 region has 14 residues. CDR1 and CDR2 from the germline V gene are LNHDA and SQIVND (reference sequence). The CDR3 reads CASTLGGKNYGYTF. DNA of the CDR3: TGTGCCAGTACCCTGGGGGGGAAGAACTATGGCTACACCTTC. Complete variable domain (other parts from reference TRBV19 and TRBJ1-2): DGGITQSPKYLFRKEGQNVTLSCEQNLNHDAMYWYRQDPGQGLRLIYYSQIVNDFQKGDIAEGYSVSREKKESFPLTVTSAQKNPTAFYLCASTLGGKNYGYTFGSGTRLTVV.

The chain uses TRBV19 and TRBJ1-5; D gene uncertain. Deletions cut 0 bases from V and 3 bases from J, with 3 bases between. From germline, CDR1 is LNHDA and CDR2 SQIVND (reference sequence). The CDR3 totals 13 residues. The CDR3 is CASSIDPNQPQHF. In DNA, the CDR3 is TGTGCCAGTAGTATAGATCCCAATCAGCCCCAGCATTTT.

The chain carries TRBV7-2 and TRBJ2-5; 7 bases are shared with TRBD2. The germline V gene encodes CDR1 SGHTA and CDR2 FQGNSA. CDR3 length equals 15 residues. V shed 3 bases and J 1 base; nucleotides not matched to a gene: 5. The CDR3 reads CASSFAPSGQETQYF. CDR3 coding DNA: TGTGCCAGCAGCTTCGCCCCTAGCGGCCAAGAGACCCAGTACTTC.

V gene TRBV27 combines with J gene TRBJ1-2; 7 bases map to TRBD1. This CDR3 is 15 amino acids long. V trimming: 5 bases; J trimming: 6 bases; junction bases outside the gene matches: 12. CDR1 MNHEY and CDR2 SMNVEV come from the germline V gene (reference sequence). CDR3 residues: CASSPSGQPSHGYTF. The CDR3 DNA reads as TGTGCCAGCAGTCCCTCGGGACAGCCATCCCATGGCTACACCTTC.

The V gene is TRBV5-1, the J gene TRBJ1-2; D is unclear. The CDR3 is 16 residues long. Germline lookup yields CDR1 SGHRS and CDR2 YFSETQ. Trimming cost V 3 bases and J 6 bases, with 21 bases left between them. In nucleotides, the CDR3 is TGCGCCAGCAGCTCGGGTACGGGCCGAAGAAGGGATGGCTACACCTTC. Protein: CASSSGTGRRRDGYTF.

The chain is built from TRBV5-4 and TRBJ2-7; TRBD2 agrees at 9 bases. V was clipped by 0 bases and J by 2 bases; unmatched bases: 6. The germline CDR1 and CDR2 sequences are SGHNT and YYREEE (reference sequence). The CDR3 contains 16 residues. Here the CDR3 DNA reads TGTGCCAGCAGCTTGGGGAGCGGGGGGCCCCCCTACGAGCAGTACTTC. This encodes CASSLGSGGPPYEQYF.

CDR3 amino acids: CASSTPRGRPGEETQYF. The CDR3 DNA reads TGTGCCAGTAGTACCCCTCGGGGGCGGCCAGGGGAAGAGACCCAGTACTTC. The gene calls are TRBV19 and TRBJ2-5; perhaps D is TRBD1 or TRBD2 (6 bases each). Per the germline V gene, CDR1 is LNHDA and CDR2 is SQIVND (reference sequence). V lost 4 bases to trimming and J lost 3 bases, with 21 bases between them. The CDR3 sequence is 17 residues long.

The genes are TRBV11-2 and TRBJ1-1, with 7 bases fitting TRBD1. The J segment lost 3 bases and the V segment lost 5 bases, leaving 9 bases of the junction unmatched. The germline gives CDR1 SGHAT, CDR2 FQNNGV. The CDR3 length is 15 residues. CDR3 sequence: CASSPQTTGYTEAFF. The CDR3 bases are TGTGCCAGCAGCCCACAAACGACAGGGTACACTGAAGCTTTCTTT.